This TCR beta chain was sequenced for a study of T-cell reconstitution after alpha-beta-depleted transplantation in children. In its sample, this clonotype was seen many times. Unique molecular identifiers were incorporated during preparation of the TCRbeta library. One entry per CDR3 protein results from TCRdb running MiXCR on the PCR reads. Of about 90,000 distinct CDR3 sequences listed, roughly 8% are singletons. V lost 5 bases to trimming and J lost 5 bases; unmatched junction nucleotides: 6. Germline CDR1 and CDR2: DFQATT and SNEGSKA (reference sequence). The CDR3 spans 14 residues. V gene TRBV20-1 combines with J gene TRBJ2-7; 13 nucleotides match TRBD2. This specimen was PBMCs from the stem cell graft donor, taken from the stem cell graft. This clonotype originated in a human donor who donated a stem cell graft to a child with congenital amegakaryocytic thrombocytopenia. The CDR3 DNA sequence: TGCAGTGCTCAACTAGCGGGAGGGTTAAACGAGCAGTACTTC. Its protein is CSAQLAGGLNEQYF.